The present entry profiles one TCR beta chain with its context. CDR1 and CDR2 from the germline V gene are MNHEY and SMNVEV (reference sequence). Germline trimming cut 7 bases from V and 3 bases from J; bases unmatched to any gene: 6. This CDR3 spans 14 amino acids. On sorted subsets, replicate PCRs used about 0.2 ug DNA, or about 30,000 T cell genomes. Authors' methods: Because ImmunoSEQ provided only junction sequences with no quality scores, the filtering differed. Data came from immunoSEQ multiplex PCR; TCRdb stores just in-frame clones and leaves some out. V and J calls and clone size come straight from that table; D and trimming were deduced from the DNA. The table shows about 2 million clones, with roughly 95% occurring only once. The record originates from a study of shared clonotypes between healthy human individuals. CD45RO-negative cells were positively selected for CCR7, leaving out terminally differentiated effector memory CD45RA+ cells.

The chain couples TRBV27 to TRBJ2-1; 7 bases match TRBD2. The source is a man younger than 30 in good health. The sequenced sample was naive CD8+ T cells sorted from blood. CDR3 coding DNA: TGTGCCAGCACGACTAGCCCTCACTACAATGAGCAGTTCTTC. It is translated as CASTTSPHYNEQFF.